These T cell receptor beta chains were read from a single sample in a study of blood T cell repertoires in COVID-19. Libraries were prepared by immunoSEQ multiplex PCR; TCRdb keeps only in-frame clonotypes and omits some of them. The sample holds 18,000 or so clones, roughly four fifths seen once. The material sequenced was peripheral blood. The receptors here all came from a man aged 35-49 years with active or convalescent COVID-19. CDR3s leave out the opening cysteine and the closing phenylalanine or tryptophan. Fields, in order: CDR3 protein, J gene, clone size, V gene. Part of the rows lack a size; the others show once, few, many or a class for expanded clones.

CDR3: ASSLGRGQTQY
J: TRBJ2-5
size: .
V: TRBV7-8

CDR3: ASSSSTRRNYGYT
J: TRBJ1-2
size: .
V: TRBV7-8

CDR3: ASSSNPRGGYTGELF
J: TRBJ2-2
size: .
V: TRBV7-9

CDR3: ASRGLAGGLYEQF
J: TRBJ2-1
size: .
V: TRBV19

CDR3: ASSEGKNLWGYT
J: TRBJ1-2
size: .
V: TRBV2

CDR3: ASSERGRGQPQH
J: TRBJ1-5
size: .
V: TRBV6-1

CDR3: ASSSGAQQY
J: TRBJ2-7
size: few
V: TRBV7-6

CDR3: ASSFGGAPYNEQF
J: TRBJ2-1
size: .
V: TRBV5-1

CDR3: ASSLEGYRSNQPQH
J: TRBJ1-5
size: .
V: TRBV7-8

CDR3: ASSLTVDTGELF
J: TRBJ2-2
size: .
V: TRBV2

CDR3: ASSLTGQRPSTQY
J: TRBJ2-5
size: .
V: TRBV3-1/TRBV3-2

CDR3: TSGDRRNEQY
J: TRBJ2-7
size: .
V: TRBV1

CDR3: ASPRRQTGNQPQH
J: TRBJ1-5
size: .
V: TRBV10-3

CDR3: ASSILGSYVETQY
J: TRBJ2-5
size: .
V: TRBV27

CDR3: ASSVRPYTDTQY
J: TRBJ2-3
size: .
V: TRBV9

CDR3: ASSPTGTGAYEQY
J: TRBJ2-7
size: once
V: TRBV4-1

CDR3: ASSQDAGSFYEQY
J: TRBJ2-7
size: .
V: TRBV4-3

CDR3: ASSSYRGSGPAGELF
J: TRBJ2-2
size: once
V: TRBV25-1

CDR3: ASSYYSVGYT
J: TRBJ1-2
size: .
V: TRBV6-6

CDR3: ASRTGHHSGNTIY
J: TRBJ1-3
size: .
V: TRBV30

CDR3: ASSLAGQDDYGYT
J: TRBJ1-2
size: .
V: TRBV7-9

CDR3: AIRLVSGTEAF
J: TRBJ1-1
size: .
V: TRBV10-3

CDR3: ASSIGSGGKNEQF
J: TRBJ2-1
size: .
V: TRBV19

CDR3: ASSRAGSNTEAF
J: TRBJ1-1
size: .
V: TRBV6-5

CDR3: ASSPGTSGGPQF
J: TRBJ2-1
size: .
V: TRBV6-5

CDR3: ASSLTSGGVTDTQY
J: TRBJ2-3
size: few
V: TRBV11-2

CDR3: ASSFIPAGGGQETQY
J: TRBJ2-5
size: .
V: TRBV11-2

CDR3: ASSVGQGGWYGYT
J: TRBJ1-2
size: .
V: TRBV9

CDR3: ASSRQGYYEQY
J: TRBJ2-7
size: .
V: TRBV6-5

CDR3: ASSYRLAHSTDTQY
J: TRBJ2-3
size: .
V: TRBV6-5

CDR3: ASSWGGAGELF
J: TRBJ2-2
size: .
V: TRBV27

CDR3: ASSRTRQETQY
J: TRBJ2-5
size: .
V: TRBV3-1/TRBV3-2

CDR3: ASSSPGWGGTEAF
J: TRBJ1-1
size: .
V: TRBV6-5

CDR3: ASSFLQGHTGELF
J: TRBJ2-2
size: .
V: TRBV7-9

CDR3: ASSGTGGYEQY
J: TRBJ2-7
size: .
V: TRBV5-1

CDR3: ASSPSSPIRALH
J: TRBJ1-6
size: .
V: TRBV7-9

CDR3: ASSQDMAGLGEKLF
J: TRBJ1-4
size: .
V: TRBV3-1/TRBV3-2

CDR3: ASNGGVISYEQY
J: TRBJ2-7
size: once
V: TRBV28

CDR3: ASSRPDRENTEAF
J: TRBJ1-1
size: .
V: TRBV4-1

CDR3: ASSFGQENYGYT
J: TRBJ1-2
size: once
V: TRBV5-1

CDR3: ASSPMDRGHYEQY
J: TRBJ2-7
size: .
V: TRBV7-9

CDR3: ASSLGGTGGTEQF
J: TRBJ2-1
size: .
V: TRBV28

CDR3: ASSLKGPGANYGYT
J: TRBJ1-2
size: .
V: TRBV5-6

CDR3: ASSLGYGGASYEQY
J: TRBJ2-7
size: .
V: TRBV13

CDR3: SVEEARPGTNYGYT
J: TRBJ1-2
size: .
V: TRBV29-1